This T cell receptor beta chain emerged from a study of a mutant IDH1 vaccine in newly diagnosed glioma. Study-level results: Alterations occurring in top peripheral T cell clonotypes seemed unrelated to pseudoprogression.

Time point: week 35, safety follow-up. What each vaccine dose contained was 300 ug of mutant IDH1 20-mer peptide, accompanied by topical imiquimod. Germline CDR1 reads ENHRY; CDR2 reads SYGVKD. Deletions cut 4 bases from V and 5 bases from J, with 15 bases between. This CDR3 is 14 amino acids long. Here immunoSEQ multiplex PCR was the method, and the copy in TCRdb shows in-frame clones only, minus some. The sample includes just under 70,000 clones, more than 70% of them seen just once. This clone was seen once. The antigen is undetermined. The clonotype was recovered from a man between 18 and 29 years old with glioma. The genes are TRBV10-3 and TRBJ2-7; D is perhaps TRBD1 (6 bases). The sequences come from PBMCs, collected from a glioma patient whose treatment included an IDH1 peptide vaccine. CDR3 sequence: CAISADARGNEQYF. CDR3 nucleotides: TGTGCCATCAGTGCCGACGCAAGGGGGAACGAGCAGTACTTC.